The clone carrying this TCR beta chain was recorded a few times. What it binds is unknown. In the original analysis: Differences in CDR3 between clinicopathological groups were drawn on to build a classifier intended to discriminate distant-metastatic papillary thyroid cancer patients. TCRdb reprocessed the PCR reads via MiXCR. What appears here as the V and J calls and clone size reflects TCRdb's work, not the paper's. Counted here are roughly 50,000 clones, roughly a fifth occurring once; the ten biggest clones make up roughly 3.8%. This sample was included in a study of metastatic and nonmetastatic thyroid tumors. Overall study context: The study looked at repertoires side by side in blood and in tumor or nodule tissue from malignant and benign thyroid patients.

The V gene's germline CDR1 is LGHNA and CDR2 YSLEER. The length of the CDR3 is 15 residues. With 4 bases clipped from V and 4 bases from J, the junction kept 9 bases outside the gene matches. Study-level results: Versus benign nodules, malignant thyroid tumors reportedly had significantly higher TCR beta diversity, in blood and tumor.

None of the patients had undergone any treatment ahead of thyroid surgery. This clonotype originated in a male donor with papillary thyroid cancer or a benign thyroid nodule (not recorded which). Some clones in this sample may be carry-over from other donors' samples. The V call is TRBV4-3, the J call TRBJ1-2; TRBD1 matches 7 bases. The specimen sequenced was blood. CDR3 sequence reads: CASSRGRGQAYGYTF. The CDR3 nucleotides read TGCGCCAGCAGCCGAGGAAGGGGGCAGGCCTATGGCTACACCTTC.